The T cell receptor (beta chain) described here comes from a study of blood T cell repertoires in COVID-19. Study-level background: Samples taken during acute and convalescent COVID-19 were collected in the United States, Italy and Spain.

As processed by the authors: Nucleated cell counts were estimated from reference gene primer amplification. TCRdb keeps only in-frame clones here, not all; method: immunoSEQ multiplex PCR. V and J calls and clone size are given by that table; D and trimming were obtained from the DNA. Among roughly 340,000 clones, 88% were seen once, and the ten largest hold roughly 6.6%. CDR3 length: 14 residues. V lost 1 base to trimming and J lost 2 bases, with 8 bases between them. Germline V gives CDR1 MNHNY, CDR2 SVGAGI (reference sequence). The receptor comes from a woman aged 70-85 years with COVID-19, enrolled during active disease. The sequencing input was peripheral blood. The rearrangement uses TRBV6-6 and TRBJ2-5, with a weak D call TRBD1 (5 bases). DNA of the CDR3: TGTGCCAGCAGTTACTGGGGCAGTCAAGAGACCCAGTACTTC. This gives the protein CASSYWGSQETQYF.